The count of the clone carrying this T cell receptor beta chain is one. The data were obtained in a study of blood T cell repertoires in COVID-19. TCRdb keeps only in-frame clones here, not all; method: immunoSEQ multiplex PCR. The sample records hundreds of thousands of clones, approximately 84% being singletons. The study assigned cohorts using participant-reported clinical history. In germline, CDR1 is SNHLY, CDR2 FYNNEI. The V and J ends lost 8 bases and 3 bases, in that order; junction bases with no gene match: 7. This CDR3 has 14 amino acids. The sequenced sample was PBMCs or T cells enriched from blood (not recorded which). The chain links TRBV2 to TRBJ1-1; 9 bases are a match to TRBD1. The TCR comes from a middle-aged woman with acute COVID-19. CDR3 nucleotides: TGTGCCAGCCTACAGGGGGCTGTTTACACTGAAGCTTTCTTT. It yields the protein CASLQGAVYTEAFF.